Listed below are T cell receptor beta chains from one sample, sequenced in a study of T and B cells in COVID-19 patients. TCRdb re-called the multiplex PCR reads with MiXCR, one entry per CDR3 protein. This sample yields approximately 15,000 distinct CDR3 sequences, of which around 30% are seen a single time; approximately 1.1% belongs to the top ten. Sequenced input: blood. The receptors originated from a human donor who had recovered from COVID-19. Each CDR3 is given with its conserved first and last residue. The order of the fields is J gene, CDR3 length, V gene, clone size, D gene, CDR3 protein, CDR3 DNA. The D gene is left open where the match is weak. Some rows have no size entry. The others give once, few or many, or a class for an expanded clone.

j_call: TRBJ1-6; cdr3_length: 12; v_call: TRBV12-3/TRBV12-4; clone_size: .; d_call: .; cdr3_aa: CASSFQNSPLHF; cdr3_nt: TGTGCCAGCAGTTTCCAGAATTCACCCCTCCACTTT
j_call: TRBJ2-2; cdr3_length: 11; v_call: TRBV29-1; clone_size: medium-sized; d_call: .; cdr3_aa: CSGRGGGELFF; cdr3_nt: TGCAGCGGTAGGGGAGGTGGGGAGCTGTTTTTT
j_call: TRBJ2-7; cdr3_length: 16; v_call: TRBV11-3; clone_size: medium-sized; d_call: TRBD1; cdr3_aa: CASSLTHPGQRYEQYF; cdr3_nt: TGTGCCAGCAGCTTAACCCACCCGGGACAGCGTTACGAGCAGTACTTC
j_call: TRBJ2-7; cdr3_length: 13; v_call: TRBV15; clone_size: medium-sized; d_call: .; cdr3_aa: CATSDRPPYEQYF; cdr3_nt: TGTGCCACCTCTGACAGGCCCCCCTACGAGCAGTACTTC
j_call: TRBJ1-2; cdr3_length: 15; v_call: TRBV11-3; clone_size: few; d_call: .; cdr3_aa: CASSLDSGQNYGYTF; cdr3_nt: TGTGCCAGCAGCTTAGATTCGGGGCAGAACTATGGCTACACCTTC
j_call: TRBJ1-1; cdr3_length: 14; v_call: TRBV18; clone_size: few; d_call: .; cdr3_aa: CASSPVEAGTEAFF; cdr3_nt: TGTGCCAGCTCACCGGTCGAGGCGGGCACTGAAGCTTTCTTT
j_call: TRBJ1-2; cdr3_length: 15; v_call: TRBV27; clone_size: .; d_call: TRBD1; cdr3_aa: CASSIGQGGHYGYTF; cdr3_nt: TGTGCCAGCAGTATCGGACAGGGGGGACACTATGGCTACACCTTC
j_call: TRBJ2-4; cdr3_length: 18; v_call: TRBV28; clone_size: .; d_call: TRBD2; cdr3_aa: CASSLGWGTRSIVNIQYF; cdr3_nt: TGTGCCAGCAGTTTAGGTTGGGGGACTAGGAGTATAGTGAACATTCAGTACTTC
j_call: TRBJ2-3; cdr3_length: 12; v_call: TRBV30; clone_size: many; d_call: .; cdr3_aa: CAWGHSTDTQYF; cdr3_nt: TGTGCCTGGGGTCATAGCACAGATACGCAGTATTTT
j_call: TRBJ1-4; cdr3_length: 13; v_call: TRBV2; clone_size: .; d_call: .; cdr3_aa: CASRGSTNEKLFF; cdr3_nt: TGTGCCAGCAGGGGTTCAACTAATGAAAAACTGTTTTTT
j_call: TRBJ2-1; cdr3_length: 14; v_call: TRBV7-9; clone_size: .; d_call: TRBD2; cdr3_aa: CASTGGEGYNEQFF; cdr3_nt: TGTGCCAGCACGGGGGGGGAGGGGTACAATGAGCAGTTCTTC
j_call: TRBJ1-1; cdr3_length: 18; v_call: TRBV30; clone_size: .; d_call: .; cdr3_aa: CAWSVSRGPARYLTEAFF; cdr3_nt: TGTGCCTGGAGTGTATCTAGGGGCCCAGCGAGATACCTGACTGAAGCTTTCTTT
j_call: TRBJ1-2; cdr3_length: 14; v_call: TRBV6-2/TRBV6-3; clone_size: .; d_call: .; cdr3_aa: CASTPGGQDYGYTF; cdr3_nt: TGTGCCAGCACCCCCGGGGGGCAAGACTATGGCTACACCTTC
j_call: TRBJ1-2; cdr3_length: 12; v_call: TRBV4-1; clone_size: .; d_call: .; cdr3_aa: CASSQGQRGYTF; cdr3_nt: TGCGCCAGCAGCCAAGGACAGAGGGGCTACACCTTC
j_call: TRBJ1-6; cdr3_length: 16; v_call: TRBV18; clone_size: medium-sized; d_call: .; cdr3_aa: CASSLRQVRDDSPLHF; cdr3_nt: TGTGCCAGCTCACTCCGCCAGGTGAGGGATGATTCACCCCTCCACTTT
j_call: TRBJ2-3; cdr3_length: 13; v_call: TRBV30; clone_size: medium-sized; d_call: .; cdr3_aa: CAWRLGSTDTQYF; cdr3_nt: TGTGCCTGGAGGCTGGGCTCCACAGATACGCAGTATTTT
j_call: TRBJ2-5; cdr3_length: 14; v_call: TRBV6-6; clone_size: many; d_call: TRBD1; cdr3_aa: CASSGGQVLETQYF; cdr3_nt: TGTGCCAGCAGTGGCGGACAGGTCTTGGAGACCCAGTACTTC
j_call: TRBJ2-1; cdr3_length: 14; v_call: TRBV5-6; clone_size: many; d_call: TRBD2; cdr3_aa: CASINSGGHNEQFF; cdr3_nt: TGTGCCAGCATCAACTCGGGGGGGCACAATGAGCAGTTCTTC
j_call: TRBJ2-1; cdr3_length: 18; v_call: TRBV24-1; clone_size: few; d_call: .; cdr3_aa: CATSDPTGMEGVGGEQFF; cdr3_nt: TGTGCCACCAGTGATCCTACAGGGATGGAGGGAGTCGGAGGTGAGCAGTTCTTC
j_call: TRBJ1-4; cdr3_length: 14; v_call: TRBV19; clone_size: .; d_call: .; cdr3_aa: CASSMTDSNEKLFF; cdr3_nt: TGTGCCAGTAGTATGACAGATTCTAATGAAAAACTGTTTTTT
j_call: TRBJ1-1; cdr3_length: 16; v_call: TRBV4-2; clone_size: .; d_call: .; cdr3_aa: CASSQDSGTENTEAFF; cdr3_nt: TGCGCCAGCAGCCAAGATTCGGGGACGGAGAACACTGAAGCTTTCTTT
j_call: TRBJ2-4; cdr3_length: 14; v_call: TRBV6-5; clone_size: few; d_call: .; cdr3_aa: CASSYRDKSNIQYF; cdr3_nt: TGTGCCAGCAGTTACCGCGACAAGTCCAACATTCAGTACTTC
j_call: TRBJ1-2; cdr3_length: 13; v_call: TRBV10-3; clone_size: few; d_call: .; cdr3_aa: CAISELRGRGYTF; cdr3_nt: TGTGCCATCAGTGAGTTAAGGGGTCGAGGCTACACCTTC
j_call: TRBJ2-5; cdr3_length: 13; v_call: TRBV5-1; clone_size: .; d_call: .; cdr3_aa: CASSRQDRETQYF; cdr3_nt: TGCGCCAGCAGCCGACAGGATCGAGAGACCCAGTACTTC
j_call: TRBJ2-5; cdr3_length: 12; v_call: TRBV20-1; clone_size: .; d_call: .; cdr3_aa: CSASEGAETQYF; cdr3_nt: TGCAGTGCTAGCGAGGGCGCAGAGACCCAGTACTTC
j_call: TRBJ2-5; cdr3_length: 15; v_call: TRBV5-4; clone_size: few; d_call: .; cdr3_aa: CASSLGPHGQETQYF; cdr3_nt: TGTGCCAGCAGCTTGGGTCCGCACGGCCAAGAGACCCAGTACTTC
j_call: TRBJ1-1; cdr3_length: 13; v_call: TRBV13; clone_size: few; d_call: TRBD1; cdr3_aa: CASSSGQFTEAFF; cdr3_nt: TGTGCCAGCAGCTCGGGACAGTTCACTGAAGCTTTCTTT
j_call: TRBJ1-1; cdr3_length: 14; v_call: TRBV15; clone_size: .; d_call: .; cdr3_aa: CATSRDLLGADAFF; cdr3_nt: TGTGCCACCAGCAGAGATCTACTGGGTGCTGATGCTTTCTTT
j_call: TRBJ1-5; cdr3_length: 16; v_call: TRBV6-6; clone_size: .; d_call: TRBD1; cdr3_aa: CASQTGTGDGGQPQHF; cdr3_nt: TGTGCCAGCCAGACCGGGACAGGGGATGGAGGTCAGCCCCAGCATTTT
j_call: TRBJ2-5; cdr3_length: 13; v_call: TRBV20-1; clone_size: .; d_call: .; cdr3_aa: CSARSGTHDTQYF; cdr3_nt: TGCAGTGCTAGATCGGGAACCCACGATACCCAGTACTTC